This passage covers 12 T cell receptor beta chains from one sample sequenced in a study of cytomegalovirus exposure and HLA in healthy donors. With 60 Vbeta and 13 Jbeta primers, the PCR was carried out. Only in-frame clones appear in the TCRdb table, and some are missing; sequencing was by immunoSEQ multiplex PCR. The table shows 160,000 or so clones, with 75% to 85% occurring only once. What was sequenced was PBMCs. Receptors were obtained from a man between 25 and 39 years old in good health and CMV-seronegative.

The CDR3, as DNA: TGTGCCAGCACCCCTTGGCGGGGGGGCCGTGATACGCAGTATTTT. It yields the protein CASTPWRGGRDTQYF. The chain uses TRBV28 and TRBJ2-3; 9 bases fit TRBD2. Per the germline V gene, CDR1 is MDHEN and CDR2 is SYDVKM. CDR3 size: 15 residues. After removal of 7 bases from V and 6 bases from J, the junction contained 11 bases not matched to a gene.

V is TRBV29-1 and J is TRBJ2-7; TRBD2 matches 11 bases. Trimming at V came to 5 bases and at J to 7 bases, leaving 7 bases not matched to a gene. The CDR3 spans 13 residues. Germline assignment: CDR1 SQVTM and CDR2 ANQGSEA. The CDR3 region has the DNA TGCAGCGTTTCACTAGCGGGAGAGGGAGAGCAGTACTTC. Translated, it gives CSVSLAGEGEQYF.

The sample holds one count of this clone. The chain recombines TRBV29-1 with TRBJ2-1; 9 bases align to TRBD2. CDR3 length equals 13 residues. Germline trimming cut 5 bases from V and 5 bases from J; bases unmatched to any gene: 4. Germline assignment: CDR1 SQVTM and CDR2 ANQGSEA. CDR3 in amino acids: CSVPTSGHNEQFF. The CDR3 DNA follows: TGCAGCGTTCCGACTAGCGGCCACAATGAGCAGTTCTTC.

This clone was seen a few times. V is TRBV28 and J is TRBJ1-3, with unresolved D. V was clipped by 3 bases and J by 2 bases, with 14 bases between them. Looked up from germline, CDR1 is MDHEN and CDR2 is SYDVKM. This CDR3 contains 16 residues. CDR3 DNA sequence: TGTGCCAGCAGTTTTCTGCGAGGGCCTACTGGAAACACCATATATTTT. This codes for CASSFLRGPTGNTIYF.

The rearrangement links TRBV28 to TRBJ1-1; TRBD1 aligns across 7 bases. V trimming: 5 bases; J trimming: 4 bases; junction bases outside the gene matches: 10. The CDR3 runs to 15 residues. The germline V gene has CDR1 MDHEN and CDR2 SYDVKM. CDR3 region: CASSNRGWLITEAFF. The CDR3 bases are TGTGCCAGCAGTAACAGGGGATGGTTGATCACTGAAGCTTTCTTT.

The chain joins TRBV6-6 to TRBJ1-2; no definite D call. Trimming removed 1 base at V and 5 bases at J, with 11 bases between. There are 14 residues in the CDR3. CDR1 is MNHNY and CDR2 is SVGAGI in the germline V gene (reference sequence). The CDR3 region is CASSYLAGRYGYTF. The CDR3 bases are TGTGCCAGCAGTTACTTGGCGGGCCGGTATGGCTACACCTTC.

The rearrangement joins TRBV10-1 to TRBJ2-5; D gene unclear. This CDR3 is built from 11 residues. Trimming removed 3 bases from V and 7 bases from J, with 6 bases in between. The V gene's germline CDR1 is WNHNN and CDR2 SYGVQD (reference sequence). In nucleotides, the CDR3 is TGCGCCAGCAGTGAAGGCGGGACCCAGTACTTC. The encoded protein is CASSEGGTQYF.

In the case of this clone: Compared with germline, one end of the junction differs, possibly owing to a read error. The CDR3 region is CASSVGQFPNYSYTF. For the CDR3, the DNA is TGTGCCAGCAGCGTAGGTCAATTTCCTAACTATAGCTACACCTTC. The J gene is TRBJ1-2, the V gene TRBV9; D call uncertain. This CDR3 is built from 15 residues. Germline V gene sequence: CDR1 SGDLS, CDR2 YYNGEE.

CDR3 loop: CASTRETDNEQFF. CDR3 DNA: TGTGCCAGCACCCGAGAAACGGACAATGAGCAGTTCTTC. V is TRBV2 and J is TRBJ2-1; D remains ambiguous. Looked up from germline, CDR1 is SNHLY and CDR2 is FYNNEI. The V end was cut by 7 bases, the J end by 5 bases, with 12 bases between. CDR3 length equals 13 residues.

This clone was picked up a small number of times. The V gene is TRBV6-6, the J gene TRBJ1-2; 7 positions agree with TRBD1. In germline, CDR1 is MNHNY, CDR2 SVGAGI (reference sequence). The CDR3 covers 12 residues. J lost 11 bases, V lost 4 bases, and 7 bases had no gene match. The CDR3 region has the DNA TGTGCCAGCAGTTCCGGGACAGTTAGGTACACCTTC. This gives the protein CASSSGTVRYTF.

This chain joins TRBV9 and TRBJ1-1; TRBD1 aligns across 7 bases. Trimming removed 0 bases from V and 4 bases from J; junction bases left unmatched: 6. CDR1 SGDLS and CDR2 YYNGEE come from the germline V gene. This CDR3 has 15 amino acids. The CDR3 here is CASSVEPGTATEAFF. The CDR3 DNA reads as TGTGCCAGCAGCGTAGAGCCCGGGACAGCCACTGAAGCTTTCTTT.

This clone was recorded once. The V gene is TRBV6-5, the J gene TRBJ2-3; 8 nucleotides agree with TRBD1. Looked up from germline, CDR1 is MNHEY and CDR2 is SVGAGI. The V and J ends lost 7 bases and 8 bases, in that order; junction bases with no gene match: 11. The CDR3 length is 14 residues. The CDR3 nucleotides are TGTGCCAGCACTTCGGACAGGGAAGGAGTTACGCAGTATTTT. This sequence encodes CASTSDREGVTQYF.